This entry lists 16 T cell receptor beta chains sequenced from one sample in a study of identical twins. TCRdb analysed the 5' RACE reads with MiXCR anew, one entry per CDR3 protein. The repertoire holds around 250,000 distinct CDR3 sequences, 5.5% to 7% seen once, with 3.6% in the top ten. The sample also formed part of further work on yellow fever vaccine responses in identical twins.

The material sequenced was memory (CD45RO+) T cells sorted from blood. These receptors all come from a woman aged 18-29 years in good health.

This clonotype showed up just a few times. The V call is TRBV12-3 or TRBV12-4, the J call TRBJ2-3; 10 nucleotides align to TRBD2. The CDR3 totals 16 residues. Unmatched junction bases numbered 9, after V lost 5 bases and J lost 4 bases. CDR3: CASSLRLAGGADTQYF. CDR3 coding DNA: TGTGCCAGCAGTCTCCGACTAGCGGGTGGGGCAGATACGCAGTATTTT.

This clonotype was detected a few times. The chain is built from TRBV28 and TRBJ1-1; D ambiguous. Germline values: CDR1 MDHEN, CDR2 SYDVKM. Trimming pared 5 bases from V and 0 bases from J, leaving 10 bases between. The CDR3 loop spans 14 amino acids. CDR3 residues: CASSQPNVNTEAFF. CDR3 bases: TGTGCCAGCAGTCAACCCAATGTGAACACTGAAGCTTTCTTT.

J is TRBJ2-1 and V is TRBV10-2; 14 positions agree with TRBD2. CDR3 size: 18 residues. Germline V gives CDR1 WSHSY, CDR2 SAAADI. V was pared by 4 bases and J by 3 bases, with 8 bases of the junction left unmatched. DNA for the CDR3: TGCGCCAGCAGTGCCCCTAGGACTAGCGGGGGGCTCTACAATGAGCAGTTCTTC. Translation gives CASSAPRTSGGLYNEQFF.

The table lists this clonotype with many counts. CDR3 sequence: CASSHGQGGSGNTIYF. The DNA of the CDR3 is TGCGCCAGCAGCCATGGACAGGGAGGGTCTGGAAACACCATATATTTT. The chain uses TRBV5-1 and TRBJ1-3; TRBD1 agrees at 8 bases. The CDR3 totals 16 residues. Per germline, CDR1 SGHRS and CDR2 YFSETQ. V shed 4 bases, J shed 1 base, and the junction held 7 bases outside the gene matches. The full variable domain, completed using reference TRBV5-1 and TRBJ1-3, is KAGVTQTPRYLIKTRGQQVTLSCSPISGHRSVSWYQQTPGQGLQFLFEYFSETQRNKGNFPGRFSGRQFSNSRSEMNVSTLELGDSALYLCASSHGQGGSGNTIYFGEGSWLTVV.

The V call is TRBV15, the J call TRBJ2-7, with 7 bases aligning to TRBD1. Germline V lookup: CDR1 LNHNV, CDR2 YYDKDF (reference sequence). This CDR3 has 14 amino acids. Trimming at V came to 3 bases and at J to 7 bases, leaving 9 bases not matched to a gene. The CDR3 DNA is TGTGCCACCAGCAGCCTATGGGACAGTAGAGAGCAGTACTTC. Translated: CATSSLWDSREQYF.

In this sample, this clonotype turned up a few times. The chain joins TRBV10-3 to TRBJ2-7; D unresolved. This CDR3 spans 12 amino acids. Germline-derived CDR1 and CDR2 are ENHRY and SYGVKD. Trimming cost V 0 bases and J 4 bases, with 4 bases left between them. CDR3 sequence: CAISESPYEQYV. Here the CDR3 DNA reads TGTGCCATCAGTGAGTCCCCATACGAGCAGTACGTC.

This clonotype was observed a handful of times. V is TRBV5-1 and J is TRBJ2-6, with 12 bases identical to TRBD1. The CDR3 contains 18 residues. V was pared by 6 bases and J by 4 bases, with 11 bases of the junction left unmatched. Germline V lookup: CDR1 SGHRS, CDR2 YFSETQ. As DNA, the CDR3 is TGCGCCAGCAACCCCGGGACAGGGGGCGCGGTAGGGGCCAACGTCCTGACTTTC. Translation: CASNPGTGGAVGANVLTF.

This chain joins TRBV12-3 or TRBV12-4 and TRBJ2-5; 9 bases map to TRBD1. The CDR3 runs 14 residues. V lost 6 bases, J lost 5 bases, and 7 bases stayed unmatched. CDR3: CASRNDRGGETQYF. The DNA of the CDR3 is TGTGCCAGCAGGAATGACAGGGGGGGGGAGACCCAGTACTTC.

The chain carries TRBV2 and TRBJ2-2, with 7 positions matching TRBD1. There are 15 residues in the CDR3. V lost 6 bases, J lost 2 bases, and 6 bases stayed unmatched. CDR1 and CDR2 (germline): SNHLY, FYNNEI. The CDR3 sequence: CASSEDRPNTGELFF. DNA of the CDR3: TGTGCCAGCAGCGAGGACAGGCCCAACACCGGGGAGCTGTTTTTT.

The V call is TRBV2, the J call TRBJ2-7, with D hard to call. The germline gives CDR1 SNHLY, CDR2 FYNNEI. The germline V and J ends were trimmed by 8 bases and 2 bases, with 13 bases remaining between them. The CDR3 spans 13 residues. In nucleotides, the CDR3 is TGTGCCAGCCCATGGACGGAAGCCTACGAGCAGTACTTC. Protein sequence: CASPWTEAYEQYF.

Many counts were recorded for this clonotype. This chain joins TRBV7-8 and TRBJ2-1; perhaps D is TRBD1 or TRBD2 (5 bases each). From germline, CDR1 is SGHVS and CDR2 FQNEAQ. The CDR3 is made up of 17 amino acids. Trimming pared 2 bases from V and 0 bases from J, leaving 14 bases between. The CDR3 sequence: CASSLFGALPSYNEQFF. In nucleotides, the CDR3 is TGTGCCAGCAGCTTATTCGGGGCGCTTCCCTCCTACAATGAGCAGTTCTTC. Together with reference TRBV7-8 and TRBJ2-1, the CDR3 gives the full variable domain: GAGVSQSPRYKVAKRGQDVALRCDPISGHVSLFWYQQALGQGPEFLTYFQNEAQLDKSGLPSDRFFAERPEGSVSTLKIQRTQQEDSAVYLCASSLFGALPSYNEQFFGPGTRLTVL.

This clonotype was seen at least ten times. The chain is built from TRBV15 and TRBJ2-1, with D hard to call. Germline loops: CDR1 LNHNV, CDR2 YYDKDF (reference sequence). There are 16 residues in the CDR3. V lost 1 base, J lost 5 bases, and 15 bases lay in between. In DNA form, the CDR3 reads TGTGCCACCAGCAGAGTTCTGCTAGTTGGTCACAATGAGCAGTTCTTC. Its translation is CATSRVLLVGHNEQFF.

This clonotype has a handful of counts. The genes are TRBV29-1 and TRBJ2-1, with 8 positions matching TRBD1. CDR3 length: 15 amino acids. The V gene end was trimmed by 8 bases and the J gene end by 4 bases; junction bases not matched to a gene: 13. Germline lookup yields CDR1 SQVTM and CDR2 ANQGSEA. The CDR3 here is CSFSSGQGWYNEQFF. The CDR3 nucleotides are TGCAGCTTCTCCTCCGGACAGGGTTGGTACAATGAGCAGTTCTTC.

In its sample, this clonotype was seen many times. The DNA for the CDR3 is TGCGCCAGCAGCATAGCGACAGGGAACACTGAAGCTTTCTTT. Translating it yields CASSIATGNTEAFF. The rearrangement links TRBV5-1 to TRBJ1-1, with a possible D match to TRBD1 (6 bases). The ends were cut back, 4 bases at V and 1 base at J, with 11 bases in the middle. Germline CDR1 SGHRS, CDR2 YFSETQ. The length of the CDR3 is 14 residues.

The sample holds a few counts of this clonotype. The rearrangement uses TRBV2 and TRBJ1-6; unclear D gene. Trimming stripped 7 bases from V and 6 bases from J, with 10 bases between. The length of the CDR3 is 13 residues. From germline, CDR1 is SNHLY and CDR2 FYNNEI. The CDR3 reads CASTGSPNSPLHF. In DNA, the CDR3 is TGTGCCAGCACTGGCAGCCCTAATTCACCCCTCCACTTT.

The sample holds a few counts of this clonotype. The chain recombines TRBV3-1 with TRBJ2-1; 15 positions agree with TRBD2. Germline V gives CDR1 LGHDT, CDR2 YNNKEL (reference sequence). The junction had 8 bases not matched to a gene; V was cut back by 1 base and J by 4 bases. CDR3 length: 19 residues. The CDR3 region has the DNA TGTGCCAGCAGCCAAGTCCCTGGACTAGCGGGAGGGATATACAATGAGCAGTTCTTC. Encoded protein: CASSQVPGLAGGIYNEQFF.